A selection of T cell receptor beta chains follows, all from one sample in a study of blood T cells in healthy people across ages. TCRdb re-called the 5' RACE reads through MiXCR, storing one row per CDR3 protein. Here the sample spans around 1,500,000 distinct CDR3 sequences, 28% being singletons. Sample: blood. Every receptor here comes from a woman aged 25-40 years in good health. Each CDR3 is given with its conserved first and last residue. The D gene is left open where the match is weak. Not all rows give a size; the values are once, few, many and, for expanded clones, a class.

j_gene: TRBJ2-1; abundance: -; v_gene: TRBV20-1; d_gene: TRBD2; CDR3aa: CSARGGLAGLTYNEQFF; CDR3nt: TGCAGTGCTAGAGGGGGACTAGCGGGACTAACCTACAATGAGCAGTTCTTC
j_gene: TRBJ1-5; abundance: -; v_gene: TRBV20-1; d_gene: -; CDR3aa: CSASPGRNSNQPQHF; CDR3nt: TGCAGTGCTTCTCCCGGACGGAATAGCAATCAGCCCCAGCATTTT
j_gene: TRBJ1-1; abundance: many; v_gene: TRBV29-1; d_gene: -; CDR3aa: CSGGQGLNTEAFF; CDR3nt: TGCAGCGGCGGCCAGGGACTGAACACTGAAGCTTTCTTT
j_gene: TRBJ2-1; abundance: few; v_gene: TRBV10-3; d_gene: TRBD2; CDR3aa: CAPLSRGLAADEQFF; CDR3nt: TGTGCCCCCCTAAGTCGGGGACTAGCGGCTGATGAGCAGTTCTTC
j_gene: TRBJ2-7; abundance: few; v_gene: TRBV5-5; d_gene: -; CDR3aa: CASSLSQASSYEQYF; CDR3nt: TGTGCCAGCAGCTTGTCACAGGCCAGCTCCTACGAGCAGTACTTC
j_gene: TRBJ1-2; abundance: -; v_gene: TRBV7-9; d_gene: -; CDR3aa: CASSLLGPTPYGYTF; CDR3nt: TGTGCCAGCAGCTTGTTAGGGCCTACGCCCTATGGCTACACCTTC
j_gene: TRBJ2-1; abundance: -; v_gene: TRBV4-3; d_gene: -; CDR3aa: CASSQGRRQYNEQFF; CDR3nt: TGCGCCAGCAGCCAAGGTCGGCGGCAATACAATGAGCAGTTCTTC
j_gene: TRBJ2-5; abundance: few; v_gene: TRBV3-1; d_gene: TRBD2; CDR3aa: CASSTRLAGAEETQYF; CDR3nt: TGTGCCAGCAGCACCCGACTAGCGGGAGCGGAAGAGACCCAGTACTTC
j_gene: TRBJ2-5; abundance: -; v_gene: TRBV5-1; d_gene: -; CDR3aa: CASSWPTGETQYF; CDR3nt: TGCGCCAGCAGTTGGCCAACGGGAGAGACCCAGTACTTC
j_gene: TRBJ2-7; abundance: many; v_gene: TRBV12-3/TRBV12-4; d_gene: -; CDR3aa: CASSLGESYEQYF; CDR3nt: TGTGCCAGCAGCTTAGGGGAGTCCTACGAGCAGTACTTC
j_gene: TRBJ2-1; abundance: -; v_gene: TRBV12-5; d_gene: -; CDR3aa: CASGSGQSSYNEQFF; CDR3nt: TGTGCTAGTGGTTCGGGGCAGAGCTCCTACAATGAGCAGTTCTTC
j_gene: TRBJ1-1; abundance: -; v_gene: TRBV28; d_gene: -; CDR3aa: CASRQQAEAFF; CDR3nt: TGTGCCAGCAGACAACAGGCAGAAGCTTTCTTT
j_gene: TRBJ1-2; abundance: -; v_gene: TRBV2; d_gene: -; CDR3aa: CASSEAQRGYGYTF; CDR3nt: TGTGCCAGCAGTGAAGCGCAGCGGGGCTATGGCTACACCTTC
j_gene: TRBJ2-1; abundance: -; v_gene: TRBV2; d_gene: -; CDR3aa: CASSEALDVGEQFF; CDR3nt: TGTGCCAGCAGTGAAGCGCTTGACGTTGGTGAGCAGTTCTTC
j_gene: TRBJ2-7; abundance: many; v_gene: TRBV27; d_gene: -; CDR3aa: CASRVSPSHEQYF; CDR3nt: TGTGCCAGCAGGGTCAGTCCCTCTCACGAGCAGTACTTC
j_gene: TRBJ1-2; abundance: -; v_gene: TRBV24-1; d_gene: -; CDR3aa: CATEGPDNYGYTF; CDR3nt: TGTGCCACCGAGGGCCCAGACAACTATGGCTACACCTTC
j_gene: TRBJ1-6; abundance: -; v_gene: TRBV20-1; d_gene: -; CDR3aa: CSASGPPNSPLHF; CDR3nt: TGCAGTGCTAGTGGACCGCCTAATTCACCCCTCCACTTT
j_gene: TRBJ1-4; abundance: many; v_gene: TRBV29-1; d_gene: -; CDR3aa: CSVAFPTNEKLFF; CDR3nt: TGCAGCGTTGCCTTTCCAACTAATGAAAAACTGTTTTTT
j_gene: TRBJ2-7; abundance: many; v_gene: TRBV6-5; d_gene: -; CDR3aa: CASSDGNGDEQYF; CDR3nt: TGTGCCAGCAGTGACGGGAACGGGGACGAGCAGTACTTC
j_gene: TRBJ2-1; abundance: -; v_gene: TRBV6-2/TRBV6-3; d_gene: -; CDR3aa: CASSYLGYYEQFF; CDR3nt: TGTGCCAGCAGTTACTTAGGCTACTACGAGCAGTTCTTC
j_gene: TRBJ1-1; abundance: few; v_gene: TRBV7-6; d_gene: -; CDR3aa: CASSSRYRALVNTEAFF; CDR3nt: TGTGCCAGCAGCTCGCGGTACAGGGCGTTGGTGAACACTGAAGCTTTCTTT
j_gene: TRBJ2-1; abundance: -; v_gene: TRBV5-1; d_gene: TRBD2; CDR3aa: CASSGGLAGRPGGLNNEQFF; CDR3nt: TGCGCCAGCAGCGGGGGGCTAGCGGGGCGTCCGGGTGGGCTGAACAATGAGCAGTTCTTC
j_gene: TRBJ2-1; abundance: few; v_gene: TRBV11-2; d_gene: -; CDR3aa: CASSSKEIWGNEQFF; CDR3nt: TGTGCCAGCAGCTCAAAAGAGATCTGGGGCAATGAGCAGTTCTTC
j_gene: TRBJ1-4; abundance: -; v_gene: TRBV2; d_gene: -; CDR3aa: CASSEKRFRGSLEKLFF; CDR3nt: TGTGCCAGCAGTGAGAAGCGCTTTCGGGGATCTTTGGAAAAACTGTTTTTT
j_gene: TRBJ1-2; abundance: -; v_gene: TRBV12-5; d_gene: -; CDR3aa: CASGLPKTHYGYTF; CDR3nt: TGTGCTAGTGGCCTCCCTAAGACACACTATGGCTACACCTTC
j_gene: TRBJ2-1; abundance: -; v_gene: TRBV7-9; d_gene: TRBD2; CDR3aa: CASSLGSGVDEQFF; CDR3nt: TGTGCCAGCAGCTTAGGTAGCGGGGTTGATGAGCAGTTCTTC
j_gene: TRBJ2-5; abundance: few; v_gene: TRBV6-6; d_gene: -; CDR3aa: CASKRTTKETQYF; CDR3nt: TGTGCCAGCAAAAGGACGACGAAAGAGACCCAGTACTTC
j_gene: TRBJ2-3; abundance: -; v_gene: TRBV5-1; d_gene: TRBD2; CDR3aa: CASSFQTSGGTGSTDTQYF; CDR3nt: TGCGCCAGCAGCTTCCAAACTAGCGGGGGCACCGGTAGCACAGATACGCAGTATTTT
j_gene: TRBJ2-1; abundance: few; v_gene: TRBV29-1; d_gene: -; CDR3aa: CSVGGISYNEQFF; CDR3nt: TGCAGCGTAGGCGGCATTTCCTACAATGAGCAGTTCTTC
j_gene: TRBJ1-1; abundance: -; v_gene: TRBV5-5; d_gene: -; CDR3aa: CASSLAGFANTEAFF; CDR3nt: TGTGCCAGCAGCTTGGCAGGGTTTGCAAACACTGAAGCTTTCTTT
j_gene: TRBJ1-2; abundance: -; v_gene: TRBV20-1; d_gene: -; CDR3aa: CSASIGGYTF; CDR3nt: TGCAGTGCTTCCATAGGTGGCTACACCTTC
j_gene: TRBJ1-6; abundance: few; v_gene: TRBV6-6; d_gene: -; CDR3aa: CASSYEGNHNSPLHF; CDR3nt: TGTGCCAGCAGTTACGAGGGTAACCATAATTCACCCCTCCACTTT
j_gene: TRBJ1-1; abundance: -; v_gene: TRBV6-5; d_gene: TRBD1; CDR3aa: CATTRTGKNTEAFF; CDR3nt: TGTGCCACCACCAGGACAGGAAAGAACACTGAAGCTTTCTTT
j_gene: TRBJ2-7; abundance: -; v_gene: TRBV3-1; d_gene: TRBD2; CDR3aa: CASSLFGLAGGARLREQYF; CDR3nt: TGTGCCAGCAGCTTGTTCGGGCTAGCGGGGGGGGCCCGTTTGCGGGAGCAGTACTTC
j_gene: TRBJ2-7; abundance: -; v_gene: TRBV29-1; d_gene: TRBD2; CDR3aa: CSVRTSGRSPYEQYF; CDR3nt: TGCAGCGTTCGGACTAGCGGGAGATCACCGTACGAGCAGTACTTC
j_gene: TRBJ2-2; abundance: -; v_gene: TRBV5-1; d_gene: TRBD2; CDR3aa: CASALSGAKNTGELFF; CDR3nt: TGCGCCAGCGCCCTTAGCGGGGCTAAGAACACCGGGGAGCTGTTTTTT
j_gene: TRBJ2-2; abundance: -; v_gene: TRBV3-1; d_gene: TRBD1; CDR3aa: CASSHSTGDTGELFF; CDR3nt: TGTGCCAGCAGCCATTCCACAGGGGACACCGGGGAGCTGTTTTTT
j_gene: TRBJ2-1; abundance: few; v_gene: TRBV2; d_gene: TRBD2; CDR3aa: CASSAESGGYNEQFF; CDR3nt: TGTGCCAGCAGCGCTGAGAGCGGGGGGTACAATGAGCAGTTCTTC
j_gene: TRBJ1-5; abundance: -; v_gene: TRBV12-3/TRBV12-4; d_gene: -; CDR3aa: CASSFSGAEGLAQHF; CDR3nt: TGTGCCAGCAGTTTCTCCGGGGCCGAAGGTTTGGCCCAGCATTTT
j_gene: TRBJ2-7; abundance: few; v_gene: TRBV7-2; d_gene: TRBD1; CDR3aa: CASSLTGQGQSEQYF; CDR3nt: TGTGCCAGCAGCTTGACAGGACAGGGTCAATCCGAGCAGTACTTC
j_gene: TRBJ2-3; abundance: -; v_gene: TRBV5-6; d_gene: TRBD2; CDR3aa: CASSSETSDRAEGYTDTQYF; CDR3nt: TGTGCCAGCAGCTCGGAGACTAGCGACAGAGCAGAGGGGTACACAGATACGCAGTATTTT
j_gene: TRBJ2-7; abundance: -; v_gene: TRBV7-9; d_gene: TRBD2; CDR3aa: CASSPSAWISGSDEQYF; CDR3nt: TGTGCCAGCAGCCCTTCTGCCTGGATTAGCGGGAGCGACGAGCAGTACTTC
j_gene: TRBJ1-6; abundance: many; v_gene: TRBV20-1; d_gene: TRBD1; CDR3aa: CSARGDRGLFPLHF; CDR3nt: TGCAGTGCTAGAGGGGACAGGGGGCTTTTTCCCCTCCACTTT
j_gene: TRBJ2-7; abundance: few; v_gene: TRBV6-5; d_gene: -; CDR3aa: CASSNTGRTYEQYF; CDR3nt: TGTGCCAGCAGTAATACAGGGAGGACCTACGAGCAGTACTTC
j_gene: TRBJ2-5; abundance: many; v_gene: TRBV6-6; d_gene: -; CDR3aa: CASSFDGETQYF; CDR3nt: TGTGCCAGCAGTTTTGACGGGGAGACCCAGTACTTC
j_gene: TRBJ2-3; abundance: -; v_gene: TRBV20-1; d_gene: TRBD2; CDR3aa: CGARGAGGRTDTQYF; CDR3nt: TGCGGTGCTAGGGGAGCGGGGGGCCGCACAGATACGCAGTATTTT
j_gene: TRBJ2-3; abundance: -; v_gene: TRBV6-5; d_gene: -; CDR3aa: CASNQGEKSTDTQYF; CDR3nt: TGTGCCAGTAACCAAGGGGAGAAGAGCACAGATACGCAGTATTTT
j_gene: TRBJ2-3; abundance: -; v_gene: TRBV12-3/TRBV12-4; d_gene: -; CDR3aa: CASSGVRTDAQYF; CDR3nt: TGTGCCAGCAGTGGGGTGCGCACAGATGCGCAGTATTTT
j_gene: TRBJ2-1; abundance: -; v_gene: TRBV14; d_gene: TRBD2; CDR3aa: CASSLGPSGVGSGGLSYNEQFF; CDR3nt: TGTGCCAGCTCGCTGGGCCCTAGTGGGGTCGGTAGCGGGGGCCTTTCCTACAATGAGCAGTTCTTC